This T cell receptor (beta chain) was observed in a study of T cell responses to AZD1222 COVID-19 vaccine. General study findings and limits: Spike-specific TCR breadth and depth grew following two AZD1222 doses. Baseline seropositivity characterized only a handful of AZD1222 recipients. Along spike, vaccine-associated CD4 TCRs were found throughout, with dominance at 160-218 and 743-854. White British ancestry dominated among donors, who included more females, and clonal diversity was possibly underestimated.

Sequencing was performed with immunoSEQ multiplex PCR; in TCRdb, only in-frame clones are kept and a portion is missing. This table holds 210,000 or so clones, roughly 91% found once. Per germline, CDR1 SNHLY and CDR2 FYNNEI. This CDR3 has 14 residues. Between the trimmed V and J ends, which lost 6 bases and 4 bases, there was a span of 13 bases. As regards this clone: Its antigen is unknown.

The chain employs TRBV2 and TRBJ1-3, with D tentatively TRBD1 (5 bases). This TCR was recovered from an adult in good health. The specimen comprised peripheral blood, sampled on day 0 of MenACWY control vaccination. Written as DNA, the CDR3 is TGTGCCAGCAGCGGGGACGGCTTGGGAAACACCATATATTTT. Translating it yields CASSGDGLGNTIYF.